Following are 20 T cell receptor beta chains from one sample sequenced in a study of identical twins (TCRdb year 2016). The library was generated by 5' RACE. Data came from an Illumina HiSeq 2000. TCRdb itself trimmed the public reads at Q25 with fastp, ran MiXCR and retained productive beta chains. One record per CDR3 amino acid sequence lists the most common genes and DNA. The table for this sample lists 1.5 million to 2 million distinct CDR3 sequences; around 33% of them were counted only once. The ten largest account for 0.25% to 0.3% of the sample. Specimen: cord blood. These receptors were collected from a newborn girl in good health.

The V and J genes are TRBV5-5 and TRBJ2-5, with TRBD1 matching 7 bases. Germline-derived CDR1 and CDR2 are SGHKS and YYEKEE (reference sequence). The CDR3 is made up of 15 amino acids. V lost 4 bases and J lost 3; bases outside the gene matches: 9. CDR3 DNA: TGTGCCAGCAGCGTCGCCGGGACAGCTAAAGAGACCCAGTACTTC. Translating it yields CASSVAGTAKETQYF.

This clonotype showed up just a few times. The J gene is TRBJ1-6, the V gene TRBV30; D call uncertain. V was cut by 1 base and J by 0 bases, with 7 bases left in between. Germline assignment: CDR1 GTSNPN and CDR2 SVGIG (reference sequence). This CDR3 spans 15 amino acids. The CDR3 nucleotides are TGTGCCTGGAGTGAGGCAGGCTCCTATAATTCACCCCTCCACTTT. This translates into CAWSEAGSYNSPLHF.

The chain carries TRBV4-1 and TRBJ2-7; TRBD1 aligns across 7 bases. CDR3 length: 16 residues. Germline-derived CDR1 and CDR2 are MGHRA and YSYEKL. V was clipped by 0 bases and J by 0 bases; unmatched bases: 5. Written as DNA, the CDR3 is TGCGCCAGCAGCCAAGACCGGGACAGAGCCTCCTACGAGCAGTACTTC. Residues: CASSQDRDRASYEQYF.

The chain has TRBV11-2 and TRBJ2-4; 9 bases fit TRBD1. J lost 5 bases, V lost 3 bases, and 2 bases had no gene match. The V gene's germline CDR1 is SGHAT and CDR2 FQNNGV. The CDR3 contains 14 residues. The CDR3 here is CASSFRQGENIQYF. The CDR3, as DNA: TGTGCCAGCAGCTTTCGACAGGGGGAAAACATTCAGTACTTC. Supplemented by reference TRBV11-2 and TRBJ2-4, the full variable domain reads EAGVAQSPRYKIIEKRQSVAFWCNPISGHATLYWYQQILGQGPKLLIQFQNNGVVDDSQLPKDRFSAERLKGVDSTLKIQPAKLEDSAVYLCASSFRQGENIQYFGAGTRLSVL.

This chain joins TRBV10-3 and TRBJ1-2, with D hard to call. Germline assignment: CDR1 ENHRY and CDR2 SYGVKD. The germline V and J ends were trimmed by 6 bases and 2 bases, with 10 bases remaining between them. This CDR3 has 13 amino acids. This chain's CDR3 is CAISLVGNYGYTF. CDR3 bases: TGTGCCATCAGCTTAGTGGGAAACTATGGCTACACCTTC.

The rearrangement links TRBV5-5 to TRBJ1-2; the match to TRBD1 covers 7 bases. Germline loops: CDR1 SGHKS, CDR2 YYEKEE (reference sequence). V trimming: 3 bases; J trimming: 2 bases; junction bases outside the gene matches: 4. The CDR3 spans 14 residues. This CDR3 is CASSWMTGNYGYTF. CDR3 nucleotides: TGTGCCAGCAGCTGGATGACAGGGAACTATGGCTACACCTTC.

This clonotype came up once. One end of the junction does not line up with germline, which may come from a read error. This chain uses TRBV5-1 with TRBJ2-1; the match to TRBD1 covers 7 bases. The V gene's germline CDR1 is SGHRS and CDR2 YFSETQ. The CDR3 runs to 16 residues. The CDR3 region is CASGLPWDSLYNEQFF. As DNA, the CDR3 is TGCGCCAGCGGCTTGCCTTGGGACAGCCTCTACAATGAGCAGTTCTTC.

This rearrangement joins TRBV2 to TRBJ1-5; the match to TRBD1 covers 8 bases. The V gene end was trimmed by 6 bases and the J gene end by 3 bases; junction bases not matched to a gene: 7. Germline CDR1 is SNHLY and CDR2 is FYNNEI. This CDR3 region has 15 residues. As DNA, the CDR3 is TGTGCCAGCAGCGCTCGGACAGGGCACAATCAGCCCCAGCATTTT. The encoded protein is CASSARTGHNQPQHF. The full variable domain, its missing parts supplied by reference TRBV2 and TRBJ1-5, is EPEVTQTPSHQVTQMGQEVILRCVPISNHLYFYWYRQILGQKVEFLVSFYNNEISEKSEIFDDQFSVERPDGSNFTLKIRSTKLEDSAMYFCASSARTGHNQPQHFGDGTRLSIL.

The chain employs TRBV11-2 and TRBJ1-5; no firm D call. This CDR3 is 16 amino acids long. Trimming left V 1 base short and J 2 bases short, with 12 bases between. The germline CDR1 and CDR2 sequences are SGHAT and FQNNGV. Written as DNA, the CDR3 is TGTGCCAGCAGCTTAGGTCCCCGGCAGGGCAATCAGCCCCAGCATTTT. Translating gives CASSLGPRQGNQPQHF.

This clonotype was counted only a few times. The chain employs TRBV29-1 and TRBJ1-2; 7 bases match TRBD1. Germline assignment: CDR1 SQVTM and CDR2 ANQGSEA. V shed 1 base and J 0 bases; nucleotides not matched to a gene: 14. This CDR3 contains 18 residues. The CDR3 sequence is CSVEVPWGGGKPNYGYTF. The DNA for the CDR3 is TGCAGCGTTGAAGTTCCTTGGGGAGGGGGCAAACCTAACTATGGCTACACCTTC.

This CDR3 reads CASSSTSGRAYLRQYF. DNA of the CDR3: TGTGCCAGCAGCTCTACTAGCGGGAGGGCCTATCTAAGGCAGTATTTT. The chain is built from TRBV11-1 and TRBJ2-3; TRBD2 aligns across 13 bases. Trimming cost V 4 bases and J 11 bases; bases outside gene matches: 12. Germline values: CDR1 SGHAT, CDR2 FQDESV (reference sequence). The CDR3 covers 16 residues.

This clonotype was seen a few times. The genes are TRBV20-1 and TRBJ2-7; 7 nucleotides match TRBD2. Losses at the gene ends were 5 bases for V and 2 bases for J; bases not matched to a gene: 6. This CDR3 comprises 13 residues. CDR1 and CDR2 (germline): DFQATT, SNEGSKA (reference sequence). CDR3 bases: TGCAGTGCTCCCCGACTAGCAGCCTACGAGCAGTACTTC. This gives the protein CSAPRLAAYEQYF.

This clonotype has more than one count but fewer than ten. The chain has TRBV5-1 and TRBJ2-1, with D tentatively TRBD2 (5 bases). The germline V gene has CDR1 SGHRS and CDR2 YFSETQ. This CDR3 is built from 16 residues. The V end lost 0 bases, the J end lost 1 base, and 11 bases lay between the germline ends. This CDR3 is CASSLGSGHSYNEQFF. CDR3 bases: TGCGCCAGCAGCTTGGGGAGCGGTCATTCCTACAATGAGCAGTTCTTC.

This clonotype was seen ten or more times. The chain joins TRBV29-1 to TRBJ2-7; D unresolved. CDR3 length: 13 residues. Trimming removed 4 bases at V and 0 bases at J, with 10 bases between. Germline V gives CDR1 SQVTM, CDR2 ANQGSEA. The chain's CDR3 is CSVGLGPSYEQYF. The CDR3 DNA is TGCAGCGTTGGTTTGGGCCCCTCCTACGAGCAGTACTTC.

This clonotype occurred a few times. The chain is built from TRBV4-2 and TRBJ2-4; D may be TRBD1 or TRBD2 (5 bases each). The V gene lost 4 bases and the J gene lost 0 bases, with 13 bases spanning the gap. Germline assignment: CDR1 LGHNA and CDR2 YNFKEQ. CDR3 length: 16 residues. CDR3 sequence (DNA): TGTGCCAGCAGCCTCGGGGACCCACTAGCCAAAAACATTCAGTACTTC. It is translated as CASSLGDPLAKNIQYF.

The rearrangement joins TRBV10-3 to TRBJ2-5, with D possibly matching TRBD2 (6 bases). CDR3 length: 12 amino acids. The V end lost 8 bases, the J end lost 5 bases, and 12 bases lay between the germline ends. CDR1 is ENHRY and CDR2 is SYGVKD in the germline V gene. Written as DNA, the CDR3 is TGTGCCATCCGGGCAGGGAGGGAGACCCAGTACTTC. This sequence encodes CAIRAGRETQYF.

This chain links TRBV6-5 with TRBJ1-1; TRBD1 is a possible D gene (6 bases). CDR3 length: 14 residues. With 2 bases removed from V and 11 bases from J, the gap between germline ends came to 18 bases. Germline V gene sequence: CDR1 MNHEY, CDR2 SVGAGI. This chain's CDR3 is CASSYATGSARAFF. Here the CDR3 DNA reads TGTGCCAGCAGTTACGCAACAGGGTCTGCGAGGGCTTTCTTT.

J is TRBJ2-5 and V is TRBV20-1; 11 bases are shared with TRBD2. Losses at the gene ends were 5 bases for V and 11 bases for J; bases not matched to a gene: 13. The germline V gene encodes CDR1 DFQATT and CDR2 SNEGSKA (reference sequence). There are 14 residues in the CDR3. CDR3 sequence reads: CSARTSGRSHVQYF. CDR3 sequence (DNA): TGCAGTGCTCGAACTAGCGGGAGATCTCACGTGCAGTACTTC.

This clonotype has just a few counts. The rearrangement joins TRBV27 to TRBJ2-2; weak D call: TRBD1 (6 bases). V lost 4 bases, J lost 6 bases, and 12 bases lay in between. Germline V CDR1 and CDR2: MNHEY, SMNVEV (reference sequence). The CDR3 has 14 amino acids. The CDR3 nucleotides read TGTGCCAGCAGTTACCTACAGGGCGCCGGGGAGCTGTTTTTT. Encoded protein: CASSYLQGAGELFF.

This chain uses TRBV7-9 with TRBJ2-7; D possibly corresponds to TRBD1 (6 bases). Germline V gene lookup returns CDR1 SEHNR and CDR2 FQNEAQ (reference sequence). Trimming shortened V by 2 bases and J by 7 bases, and 18 bases separated the two germline ends. This CDR3 region has 15 residues. The chain's CDR3 is CASSLRHRAPIEQYF. In nucleotides, the CDR3 is TGTGCCAGCAGCTTAAGGCACAGGGCCCCTATAGAGCAGTACTTC.